The clone carrying this TCR beta chain showed up many times. Its antigen remains unknown. The sample is drawn from a study of T-cell memory formation after mild COVID-19. Across the whole study: TCR clusters mostly belonged to single donors. Broader study findings: Whereas later expanders leaned CD4+, clones contracting day 15 to 85 showed a balanced CD4/CD8 makeup. Clones that contracted clustered mainly in CM and EM if CD4+ and in EMRA if CD8+.

The V gene's germline CDR1 is SGHAT and CDR2 FQDESV (reference sequence). CDR3 length: 14 amino acids. The V end was cut by 2 bases, the J end by 7 bases, with 12 bases between. 5'RACE with constant-segment primers yielded barcoded, UMI-tagged TCR alpha and TCR beta cDNA libraries. TCRdb re-derived calls from the 5' RACE reads in MiXCR, one entry per CDR3 protein. This sample has over 14,000 distinct CDR3 sequences, with roughly a fifth found just once. Sequencing was done on a sample of PBMCs or a T cell subset sorted from them (not recorded which). The chain is built from TRBV11-1 and TRBJ2-4, with D possibly being TRBD1 (6 bases). The clonotype was recovered from an adult woman who had mild COVID-19 (a few samples of this study predate the infection). Cell type and time point are not known. CDR3 residues: CASSLNHRANIQYF. CDR3 DNA: TGTGCCAGCAGCTTAAATCACAGGGCCAACATTCAGTACTTC.